These T cell receptor beta chains were read from a single sample in a study of blood T cell repertoires in COVID-19. Profiled with immunoSEQ multiplex PCR; TCRdb holds only in-frame clones, not every one. The sample holds about 60,000 clones, over 80% seen once. The sample consisted of peripheral blood. The origin of the receptors is a human donor in a cohort sampled during active COVID-19. The CDR3 runs from the conserved cysteine through the conserved F or W. A D gene is named only where the DNA matches it firmly. Not every row has a clone size; where given, it reads once, few, many or a size class.

clone size	V gene	J gene	D gene	CDR3 protein	CDR3 DNA
-	TRBV6-1	TRBJ1-2	-	CASSELQGYGYTF	TGTGCCAGCAGTGAATTACAGGGCTATGGCTACACCTTC
-	TRBV12-3/TRBV12-4	TRBJ2-7	TRBD1	CASTLDRVSEQYF	TGTGCCAGCACCCTTGACAGGGTGAGCGAGCAGTACTTC
-	TRBV7-2	TRBJ1-3	-	CASSLFEARSGNTIYF	TGTGCCAGCAGCTTATTTGAAGCCCGATCCGGAAACACCATATATTTT
once	TRBV9	TRBJ1-1	-	CASSVARPTGNTEAFF	TGTGCCAGCAGCGTAGCGAGGCCAACAGGGAACACTGAAGCTTTCTTT
-	TRBV3-1/TRBV3-2	TRBJ1-2	-	CASSHTRQARKDGGYTF	TGTGCCAGCAGCCATACCCGACAGGCCAGAAAAGACGGGGGCTACACCTTC
few	TRBV11-2	TRBJ2-7	TRBD2	CASSLDTSGVEQYF	TGTGCCAGCAGCTTAGATACTAGCGGCGTCGAGCAGTACTTC
-	TRBV6-5	TRBJ2-7	-	CASALDLNSYEQYF	TGTGCCAGCGCCCTAGACTTGAATTCCTACGAGCAGTACTTC
-	TRBV7-2	TRBJ2-1	TRBD1	CASREGQGLFNEQFF	TGTGCCAGCAGAGAGGGACAGGGGCTCTTCAATGAGCAGTTCTTC
-	TRBV4-3	TRBJ2-7	TRBD2	CASSQDWKAGGFYEQYF	TGCGCCAGCAGCCAAGATTGGAAGGCGGGAGGGTTCTACGAGCAGTACTTC
-	TRBV2	TRBJ2-3	TRBD2	CASKPSSGATDTQYF	TGTGCCAGCAAACCGAGTAGCGGGGCCACAGATACGCAGTATTTT
-	TRBV6-5	TRBJ1-1	-	CASSRGTSLNTEAFF	TGTGCCAGCAGTCGTGGGACATCCTTGAACACTGAAGCTTTCTTT
-	TRBV9	TRBJ2-5	-	CASSVGSGTSDQETQYF	TGTGCCAGCAGCGTAGGAAGTGGGACTTCCGACCAAGAGACCCAGTACTTC
-	TRBV6-6	TRBJ1-6	-	CASSYSAGSANSPLHF	TGTGCCAGCAGTTACTCGGCGGGTTCTGCTAATTCACCCCTCCACTTT